This entry features one T cell receptor beta chain sequence. This clone was recorded once. This receptor's antigen is unknown. No base quality values were provided; no much bigger clone lies one nucleotide off. This entry belongs to a study of radiotherapy plus CTLA-4 blockade in lung cancer (dated by TCRdb to about 2018). For context, the study as a whole: Among enrolled patients, roughly 18% had an objective response and about 30% reached disease control. Paper-wide results and their limitations: After treatment with radiotherapy and ipilimumab, TCR clones that originated in tumors expanded in peripheral blood. Early dynamic changes in blood T cell clones, together with increased serum interferon-beta after radiation, were reported as the strongest predictors of response.

CDR1 and CDR2, looked up from the germline V gene (reference sequence), are LNHDA and SQIVND. V is cut back by 6 bases and J by 3 bases, with 8 bases in the junction unmatched. The CDR3 measures 16 amino acids from cysteine to phenylalanine. The entry retains the CDR3 DNA only, 48 bases that are in frame from base 1. The study evaluated CTLA-4 blockade (ipilimumab) given together with focal radiation therapy in patients who had chemo-refractory metastatic non-small-cell lung cancer. Library creation used the immunoSEQ multiplex PCR assay. The clones in this table, taken by TCRdb from immuneACCESS, are in-frame only. Not every clone is retained; where verified, under half of the shortfall comes from an unresolved V gene, and the cause of the rest is unknown. This sample gives fewer than 50,000 clones in total; 80% to 90% of them show up just once. About 20% of the sample is taken by the ten largest.

Sequences were derived from peripheral blood, sampled from a patient treated with radiotherapy plus ipilimumab. The origin of this receptor is a human donor with non-small cell lung cancer whose response to radiotherapy plus ipilimumab could not be evaluated. The V gene is TRBV19 and the J gene is TRBJ2-2, with 9 bases matching TRBD2. The CDR3 sequence is CASRFSGSRDTGELFF. The DNA sequence is given as TGTGCCAGTAGATTTAGCGGGAGTCGGGACACCGGGGAGCTGTTTTTT.